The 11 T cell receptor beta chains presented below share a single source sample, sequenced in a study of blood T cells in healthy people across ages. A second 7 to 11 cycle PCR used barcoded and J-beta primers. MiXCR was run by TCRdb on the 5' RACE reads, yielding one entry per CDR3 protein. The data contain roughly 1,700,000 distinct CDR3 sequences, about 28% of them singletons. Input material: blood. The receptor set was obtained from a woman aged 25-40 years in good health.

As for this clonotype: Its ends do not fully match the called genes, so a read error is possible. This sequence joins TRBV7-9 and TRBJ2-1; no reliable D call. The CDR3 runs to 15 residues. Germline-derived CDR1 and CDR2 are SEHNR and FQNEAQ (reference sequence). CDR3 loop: CANSPPSSSYNEQFF. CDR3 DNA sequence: TGTGCCAACAGCCCCCCCAGCTCCAGCTACAATGAGCAGTTCTTC.

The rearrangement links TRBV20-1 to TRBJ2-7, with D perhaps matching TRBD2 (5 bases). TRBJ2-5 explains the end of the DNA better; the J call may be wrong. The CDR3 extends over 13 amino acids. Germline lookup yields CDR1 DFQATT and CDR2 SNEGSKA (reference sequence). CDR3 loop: CSARSRTPRTQYF. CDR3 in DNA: TGCAGTGCTAGGAGCAGGACTCCTCGGACCCAGTACTTC.

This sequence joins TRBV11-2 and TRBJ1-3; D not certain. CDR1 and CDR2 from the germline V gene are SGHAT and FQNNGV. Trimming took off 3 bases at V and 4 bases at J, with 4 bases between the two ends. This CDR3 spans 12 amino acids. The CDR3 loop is CASSFLGNTIYF. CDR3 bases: TGTGCCAGCAGCTTCCTGGGAAACACCATATATTTT.

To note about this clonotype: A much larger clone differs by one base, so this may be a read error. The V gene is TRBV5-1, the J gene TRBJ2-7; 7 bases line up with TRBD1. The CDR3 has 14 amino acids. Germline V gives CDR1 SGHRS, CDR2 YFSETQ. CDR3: CASSAAGTAYERYF. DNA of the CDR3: TGCGCCAGCAGCGCAGCCGGGACAGCCTACGAGCGGTACTTC.

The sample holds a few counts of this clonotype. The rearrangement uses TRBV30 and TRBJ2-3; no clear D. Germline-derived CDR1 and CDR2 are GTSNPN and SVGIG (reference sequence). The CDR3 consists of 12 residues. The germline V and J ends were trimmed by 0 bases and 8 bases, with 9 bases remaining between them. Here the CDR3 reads CAWSVPPGTQYF. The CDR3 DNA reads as TGTGCCTGGAGTGTACCTCCGGGTACGCAGTATTTT.

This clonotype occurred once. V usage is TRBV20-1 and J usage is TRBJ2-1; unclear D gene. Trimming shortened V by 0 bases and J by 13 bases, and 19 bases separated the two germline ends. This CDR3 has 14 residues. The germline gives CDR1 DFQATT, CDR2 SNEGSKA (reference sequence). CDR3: CSARDSLSSETQFF. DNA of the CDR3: TGCAGTGCTAGAGATTCCTTGAGTTCGGAGACCCAGTTCTTC.

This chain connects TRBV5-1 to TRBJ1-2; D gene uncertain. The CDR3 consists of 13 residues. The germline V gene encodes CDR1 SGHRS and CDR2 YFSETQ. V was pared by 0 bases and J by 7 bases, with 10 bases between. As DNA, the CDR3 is TGCGCCAGCAGCTTGGTGGGGTACTCTGGCTACACCTTC. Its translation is CASSLVGYSGYTF.

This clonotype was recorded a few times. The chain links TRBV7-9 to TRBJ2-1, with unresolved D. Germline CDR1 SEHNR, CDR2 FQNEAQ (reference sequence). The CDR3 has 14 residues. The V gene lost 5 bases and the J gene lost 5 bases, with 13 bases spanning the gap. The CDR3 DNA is TGTGCCAGCAGCCGACCGGACGGACACAATGAGCAGTTCTTC. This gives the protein CASSRPDGHNEQFF.

This CDR3 reads CASSPSVNQPQHF. CDR3 sequence (DNA): TGTGCCAGCAGCCCGTCAGTGAATCAGCCCCAGCATTTT. The chain links TRBV14 to TRBJ1-5, with unresolved D. Trimming pared 4 bases from V and 4 bases from J, leaving 8 bases between. The CDR3 length is 13 residues. The germline V gene has CDR1 SGHDN and CDR2 FVKESK.

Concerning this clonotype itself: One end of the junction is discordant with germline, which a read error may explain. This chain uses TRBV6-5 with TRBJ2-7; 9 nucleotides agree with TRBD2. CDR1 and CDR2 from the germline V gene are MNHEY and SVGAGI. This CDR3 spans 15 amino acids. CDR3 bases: TGTGCCAGCAGTTACTGGGCTAGCGGGACCTACAAGCAGTACTTC. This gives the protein CASSYWASGTYKQYF.

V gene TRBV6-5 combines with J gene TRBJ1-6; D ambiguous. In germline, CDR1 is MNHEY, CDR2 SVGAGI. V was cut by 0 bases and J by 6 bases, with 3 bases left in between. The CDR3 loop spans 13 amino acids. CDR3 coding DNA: TGTGCCAGCAGTTACTCGATTAATTCACCCCTCCACTTT. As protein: CASSYSINSPLHF.